This T cell receptor (beta chain) was recovered during a study of blood T cell repertoires in COVID-19. Overall study context: Specimens from acute and convalescent COVID-19 originated in the United States, Italy and Spain. T cells, B-cell-depleted T cells, or PBMCs provided the cDNA or gDNA that served as material.

Original processing methods: Cell counts per sample came from amplifying reference gene primers. Only in-frame clones appear in the TCRdb table, and some are missing; sequencing was by immunoSEQ multiplex PCR. That table is the source of V, J and clone size, and D and trimming were worked out from the DNA. The profile shows 28,000 or so clones, 85% to 90% of them singletons. The CDR3 runs to 16 residues. Germline V gene sequence: CDR1 SNHLY, CDR2 FYNNEI. V shed 4 bases and J 8 bases; nucleotides not matched to a gene: 12. The sequence was obtained from a human donor in a cohort sampled during active COVID-19. V is TRBV2 and J is TRBJ2-1; TRBD2 aligns across 9 bases. Material for sequencing was peripheral blood. In nucleotides, the CDR3 is TGTGCCAGCAGTGGGCGACTAGCGGCCCGCAAGGATGAGCAGTTCTTC. Its protein product is CASSGRLAARKDEQFF.